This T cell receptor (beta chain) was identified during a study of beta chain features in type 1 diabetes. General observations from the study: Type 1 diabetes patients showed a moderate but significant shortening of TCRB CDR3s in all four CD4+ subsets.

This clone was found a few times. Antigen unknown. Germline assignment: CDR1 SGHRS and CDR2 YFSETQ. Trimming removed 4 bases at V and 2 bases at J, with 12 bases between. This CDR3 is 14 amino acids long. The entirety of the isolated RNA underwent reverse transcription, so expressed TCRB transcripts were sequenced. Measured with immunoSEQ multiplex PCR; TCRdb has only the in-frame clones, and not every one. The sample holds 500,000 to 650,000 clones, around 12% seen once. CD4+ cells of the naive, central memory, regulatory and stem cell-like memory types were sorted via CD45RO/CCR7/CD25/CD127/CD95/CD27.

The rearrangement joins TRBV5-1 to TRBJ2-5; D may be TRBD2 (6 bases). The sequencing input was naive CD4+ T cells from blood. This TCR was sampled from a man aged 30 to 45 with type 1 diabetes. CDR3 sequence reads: CASSRGTSQETQYF. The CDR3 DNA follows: TGCGCCAGCAGCCGCGGGACTTCGCAAGAGACCCAGTACTTC.